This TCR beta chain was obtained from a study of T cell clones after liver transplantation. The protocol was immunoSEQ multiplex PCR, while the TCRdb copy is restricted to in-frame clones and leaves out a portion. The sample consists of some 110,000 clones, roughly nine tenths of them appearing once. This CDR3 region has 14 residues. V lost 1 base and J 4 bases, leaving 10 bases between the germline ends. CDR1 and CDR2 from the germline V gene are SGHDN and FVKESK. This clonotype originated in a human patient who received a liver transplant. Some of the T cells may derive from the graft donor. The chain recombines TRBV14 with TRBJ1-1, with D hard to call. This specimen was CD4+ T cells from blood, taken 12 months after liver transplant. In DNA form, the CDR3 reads TGTGCCAGCAGCCAAGCAGGTGCGATCACTGAAGCTTTCTTT. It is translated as CASSQAGAITEAFF.